These 5 T cell receptor beta chains were sequenced from one sample in a study of shared clonotypes between healthy human individuals. The naive CD8 subset, CD45RO-negative cells positively selected for CCR7, excluded terminally differentiated effector memory CD45RA+ cells. Some clones are missing from TCRdb's copy, which holds only in-frame ones; the method was immunoSEQ multiplex PCR. The sample holds around 1.9 million clones, 90% to 95% seen once. The sequencing input was naive CD8+ T cells from PBMCs. Receptor source: a man between 18 and 35 years old in good health. Some clones in this sample may be carry-over from other donors' samples.

This sequence joins TRBV28 and TRBJ2-5; D is undetermined. The CDR3 totals 13 residues. Germline CDR1 reads MDHEN; CDR2 reads SYDVKM. V lost 5 bases to trimming and J lost 4 bases, with 11 bases between them. In DNA form, the CDR3 reads TGTGCCAGCAGTCCCATACGGGTAGAGACCCAGTACTTC. Translated: CASSPIRVETQYF.

The chain has TRBV6-6 and TRBJ2-3; tentative D call: TRBD2 (6 bases). Trimming shortened V by 8 bases and J by 1 base, and 16 bases separated the two germline ends. This CDR3 is built from 15 residues. Germline assignment: CDR1 MNHNY and CDR2 SVGAGI (reference sequence). For the CDR3, the DNA is TGTGCCAGCGCACCAGGCCCGGGAGGCACAGATACGCAGTATTTT. This gives the protein CASAPGPGGTDTQYF.

This chain connects TRBV28 to TRBJ2-7; perhaps TRBD1 as D (6 bases). CDR3 size: 14 residues. Germline V gene sequence: CDR1 MDHEN, CDR2 SYDVKM. The ends were cut back, 7 bases at V and 6 bases at J, with 19 bases in the middle. CDR3 loop: CASTPPNRVGEQYF. The CDR3 DNA reads TGTGCCAGCACCCCACCAAACAGGGTGGGCGAGCAGTACTTC.

The chain employs TRBV15 and TRBJ1-4; D call uncertain. Trimming took 3 bases from V and 4 from J, leaving 9 bases between them. Germline loops: CDR1 LNHNV, CDR2 YYDKDF (reference sequence). This CDR3 spans 14 amino acids. CDR3 in DNA: TGTGCCACCAGCAGTGGACGGAATAATGAAAAACTGTTTTTT. This translates into CATSSGRNNEKLFF.

This CDR3 is CASSLTEREGIQETQYF. The DNA for the CDR3 is TGTGCCAGCAGCTTAACGGAACGGGAGGGGATCCAAGAGACCCAGTACTTC. The gene calls are TRBV11-1 and TRBJ2-5, with 8 bases lining up with TRBD2. Trimming cost V 2 bases and J 1 base; bases outside gene matches: 9. Germline CDR1 is SGHAT and CDR2 is FQDESV (reference sequence). This CDR3 region has 17 residues.